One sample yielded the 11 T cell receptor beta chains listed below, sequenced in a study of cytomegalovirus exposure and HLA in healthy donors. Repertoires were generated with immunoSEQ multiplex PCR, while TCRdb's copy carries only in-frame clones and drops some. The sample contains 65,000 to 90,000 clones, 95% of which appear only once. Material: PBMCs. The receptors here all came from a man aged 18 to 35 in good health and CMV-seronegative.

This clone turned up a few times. The CDR3 nucleotides are TGTGCCAGCAGCCAATTAAACAGTTTTGGCTCCTATAATTCACCCCTCCACTTT. It specifies CASSQLNSFGSYNSPLHF. V is TRBV7-9 and J is TRBJ1-6; unclear D gene. The CDR3 covers 18 residues. V gave up 5 bases and J gave up 0 bases, with 17 bases separating them. Germline assignment: CDR1 SEHNR and CDR2 FQNEAQ (reference sequence).

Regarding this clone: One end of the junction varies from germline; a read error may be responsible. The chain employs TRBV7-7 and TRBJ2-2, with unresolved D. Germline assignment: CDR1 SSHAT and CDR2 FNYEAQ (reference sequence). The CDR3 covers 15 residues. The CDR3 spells CASSFSRLNTGELFF. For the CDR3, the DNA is TGTGCTAGCAGCTTTTCTCGGTTGAACACCGGGGAGCTGTTTTTT.

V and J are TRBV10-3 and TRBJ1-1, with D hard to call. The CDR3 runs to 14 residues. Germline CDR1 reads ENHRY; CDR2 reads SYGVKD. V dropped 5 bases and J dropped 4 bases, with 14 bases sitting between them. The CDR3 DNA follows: TGTGCCATCAGTTTTGGGGAGTTAGGCACTGAAGCTTTCTTT. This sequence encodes CAISFGELGTEAFF.

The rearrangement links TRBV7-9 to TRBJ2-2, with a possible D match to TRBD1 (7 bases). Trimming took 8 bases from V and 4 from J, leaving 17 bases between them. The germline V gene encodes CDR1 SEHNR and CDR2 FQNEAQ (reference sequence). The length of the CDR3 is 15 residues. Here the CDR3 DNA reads TGTGCCAGCTCAGGGGGTAGCGGTTTCACCGGGGAGCTGTTTTTT. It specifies CASSGGSGFTGELFF.

CDR3 residues: CASSPGTTKLHGYTF. CDR3 in DNA: TGTGCCAGCAGCCCCGGGACAACCAAGCTTCATGGCTACACCTTC. V and J are TRBV5-6 and TRBJ1-2; possibly TRBD1 for D (6 bases). Trimming took off 4 bases at V and 6 bases at J, with 19 bases between the two ends. The CDR3 sequence is 15 residues long. Germline loops: CDR1 SGHDT, CDR2 YYEEEE.

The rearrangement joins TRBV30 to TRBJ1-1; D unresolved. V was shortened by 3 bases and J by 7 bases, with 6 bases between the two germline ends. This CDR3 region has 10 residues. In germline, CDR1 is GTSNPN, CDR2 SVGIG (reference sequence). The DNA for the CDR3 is TGTGCCTGGAGCCGGGTTGAAGCTTTCTTT. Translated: CAWSRVEAFF.

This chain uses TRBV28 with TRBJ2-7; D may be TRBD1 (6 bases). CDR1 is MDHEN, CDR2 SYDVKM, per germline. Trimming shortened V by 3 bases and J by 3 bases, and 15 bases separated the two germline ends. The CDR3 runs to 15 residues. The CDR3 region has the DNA TGTGCCAGCAGTTTGGGGGCATACGTGAACTACGAGCAGTACTTC. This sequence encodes CASSLGAYVNYEQYF.

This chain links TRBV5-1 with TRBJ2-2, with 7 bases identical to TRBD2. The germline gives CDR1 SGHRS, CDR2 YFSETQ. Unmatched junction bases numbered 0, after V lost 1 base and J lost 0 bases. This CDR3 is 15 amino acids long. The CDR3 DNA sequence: TGCGCCAGCAGCTTGAGCGGGGCGAACACCGGGGAGCTGTTTTTT. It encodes CASSLSGANTGELFF.

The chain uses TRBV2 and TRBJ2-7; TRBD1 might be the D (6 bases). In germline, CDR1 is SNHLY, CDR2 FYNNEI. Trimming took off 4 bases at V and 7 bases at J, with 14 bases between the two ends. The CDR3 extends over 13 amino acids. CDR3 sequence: CASSAGSQGEQYF. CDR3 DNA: TGTGCCAGCAGTGCGGGTTCCCAGGGGGAGCAGTACTTC.

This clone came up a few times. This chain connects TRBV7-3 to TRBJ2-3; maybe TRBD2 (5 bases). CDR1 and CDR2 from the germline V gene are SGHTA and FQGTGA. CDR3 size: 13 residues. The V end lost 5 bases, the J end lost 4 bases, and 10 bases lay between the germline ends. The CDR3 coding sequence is TGTGCCAGCAGCCCAAACGGGGCAGATACGCAGTATTTT. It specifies CASSPNGADTQYF.

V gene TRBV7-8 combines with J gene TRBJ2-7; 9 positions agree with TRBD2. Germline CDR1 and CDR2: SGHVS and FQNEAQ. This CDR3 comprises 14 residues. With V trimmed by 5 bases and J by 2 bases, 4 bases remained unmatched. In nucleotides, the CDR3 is TGTGCCAGCAGCACCCTAGCGGGGACCTACGAGCAGTACTTC. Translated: CASSTLAGTYEQYF.